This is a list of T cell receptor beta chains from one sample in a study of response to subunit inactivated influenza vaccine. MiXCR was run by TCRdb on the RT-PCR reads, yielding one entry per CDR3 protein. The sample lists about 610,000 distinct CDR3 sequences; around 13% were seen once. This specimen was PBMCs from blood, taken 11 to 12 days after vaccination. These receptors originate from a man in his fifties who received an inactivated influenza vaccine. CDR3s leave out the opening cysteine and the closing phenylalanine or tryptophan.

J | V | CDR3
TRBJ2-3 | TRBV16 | ASSALGAIRADTQY
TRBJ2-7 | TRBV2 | ASRTTGYPAYEQY
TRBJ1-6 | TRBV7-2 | ASSLGAGYNSPLH
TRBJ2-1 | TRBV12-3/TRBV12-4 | ASELAGATNEQF
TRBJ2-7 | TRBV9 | ASSVGSGGPYEQY
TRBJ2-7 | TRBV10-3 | AISEERVEQGKSKQY
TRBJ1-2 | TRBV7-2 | ASSPGTAKGALYGYT
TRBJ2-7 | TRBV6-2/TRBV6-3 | ASRPGSGNSYEQY
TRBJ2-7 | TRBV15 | ATSTDKVSYEQY
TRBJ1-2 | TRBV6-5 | ASSYQGLGYT
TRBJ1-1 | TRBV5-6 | ASSFRVGVTEAF